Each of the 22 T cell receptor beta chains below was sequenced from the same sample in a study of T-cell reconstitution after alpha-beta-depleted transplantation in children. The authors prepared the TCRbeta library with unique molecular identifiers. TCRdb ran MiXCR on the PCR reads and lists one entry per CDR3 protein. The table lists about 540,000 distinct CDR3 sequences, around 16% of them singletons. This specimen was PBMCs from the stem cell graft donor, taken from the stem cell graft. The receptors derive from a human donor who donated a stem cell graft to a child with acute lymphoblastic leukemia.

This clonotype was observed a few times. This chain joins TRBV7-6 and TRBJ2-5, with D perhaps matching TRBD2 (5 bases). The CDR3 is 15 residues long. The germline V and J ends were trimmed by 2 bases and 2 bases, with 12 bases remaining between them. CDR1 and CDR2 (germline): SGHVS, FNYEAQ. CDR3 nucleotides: TGTGCCAGCAGCTTACTAGCCCTTTCGCAAGAGACCCAGTACTTC. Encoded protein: CASSLLALSQETQYF.

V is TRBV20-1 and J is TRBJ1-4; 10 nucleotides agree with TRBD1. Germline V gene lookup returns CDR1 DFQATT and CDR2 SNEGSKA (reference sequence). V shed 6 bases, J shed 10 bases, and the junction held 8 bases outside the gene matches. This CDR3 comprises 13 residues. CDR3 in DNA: TGCAGTGCCTCGACAGGGGGCGCGGGAAAACTGTTTTTT. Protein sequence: CSASTGGAGKLFF.

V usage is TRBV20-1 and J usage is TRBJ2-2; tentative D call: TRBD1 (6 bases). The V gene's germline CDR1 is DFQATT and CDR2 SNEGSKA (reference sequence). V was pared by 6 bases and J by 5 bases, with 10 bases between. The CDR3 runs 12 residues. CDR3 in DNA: TGCAGTGCCACTACAGGGACCGGGGAGCTGTTTTTT. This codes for CSATTGTGELFF.

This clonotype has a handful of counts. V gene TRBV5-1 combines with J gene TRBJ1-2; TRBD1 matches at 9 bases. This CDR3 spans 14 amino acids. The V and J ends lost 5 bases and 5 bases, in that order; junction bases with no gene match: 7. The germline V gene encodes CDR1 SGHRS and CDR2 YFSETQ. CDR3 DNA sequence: TGCGCCAGCAGTCCTTTCGACAGGGGGTATGGCTACACCTTC. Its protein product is CASSPFDRGYGYTF. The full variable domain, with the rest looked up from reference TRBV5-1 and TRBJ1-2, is KAGVTQTPRYLIKTRGQQVTLSCSPISGHRSVSWYQQTPGQGLQFLFEYFSETQRNKGNFPGRFSGRQFSNSRSEMNVSTLELGDSALYLCASSPFDRGYGYTFGSGTRLTVV.

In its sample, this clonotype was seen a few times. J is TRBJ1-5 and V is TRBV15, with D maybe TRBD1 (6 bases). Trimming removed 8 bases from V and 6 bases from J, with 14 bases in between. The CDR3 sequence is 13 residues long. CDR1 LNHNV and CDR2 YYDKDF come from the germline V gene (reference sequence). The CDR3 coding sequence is TGTGCCACCCTGGGGGCGCAAGGTCAGCCCCAGCATTTT. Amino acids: CATLGAQGQPQHF.

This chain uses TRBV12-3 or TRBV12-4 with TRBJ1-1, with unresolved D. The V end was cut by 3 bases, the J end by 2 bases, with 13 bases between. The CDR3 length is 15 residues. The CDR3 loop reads CASSFESSGNTEAFF. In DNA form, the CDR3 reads TGTGCCAGCAGTTTTGAGTCTTCGGGTAACACTGAAGCTTTCTTT.

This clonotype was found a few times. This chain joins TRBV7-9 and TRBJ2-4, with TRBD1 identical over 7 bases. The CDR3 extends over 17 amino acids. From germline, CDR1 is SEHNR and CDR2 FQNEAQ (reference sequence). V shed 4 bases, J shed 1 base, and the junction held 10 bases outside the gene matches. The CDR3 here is CASSSSDRVLAKNIQYF. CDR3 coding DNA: TGTGCCAGCAGCTCAAGCGACAGGGTTCTGGCCAAAAACATTCAGTACTTC.

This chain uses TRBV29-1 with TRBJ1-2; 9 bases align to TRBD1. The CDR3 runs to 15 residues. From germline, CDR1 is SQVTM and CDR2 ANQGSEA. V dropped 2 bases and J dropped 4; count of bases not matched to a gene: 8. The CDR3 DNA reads TGCAGCGTTGAACCCCGACAGGGGGTTGTCTATGGCTACACCTTC. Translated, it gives CSVEPRQGVVYGYTF. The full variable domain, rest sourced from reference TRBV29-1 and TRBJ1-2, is SAVISQKPSRDICQRGTSLTIQCQVDSQVTMMFWYRQQPGQSLTLIATANQGSEATYESGFVIDKFPISRPNLTFSTLTVSNMSPEDSSIYLCSVEPRQGVVYGYTFGSGTRLTVV.

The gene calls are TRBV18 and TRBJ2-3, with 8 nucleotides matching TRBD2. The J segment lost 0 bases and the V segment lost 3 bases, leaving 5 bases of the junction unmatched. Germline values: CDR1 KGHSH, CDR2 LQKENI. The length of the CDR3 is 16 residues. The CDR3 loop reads CASSPVSGISTDTQYF. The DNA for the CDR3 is TGTGCCAGCTCACCGGTTAGCGGGATTAGCACAGATACGCAGTATTTT.

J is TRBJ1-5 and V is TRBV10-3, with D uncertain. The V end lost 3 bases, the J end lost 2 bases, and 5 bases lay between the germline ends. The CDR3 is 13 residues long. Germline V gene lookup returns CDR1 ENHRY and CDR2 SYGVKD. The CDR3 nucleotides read TGTGCCATCAGTGATCGGGGCAATCAGCCCCAGCATTTT. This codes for CAISDRGNQPQHF.

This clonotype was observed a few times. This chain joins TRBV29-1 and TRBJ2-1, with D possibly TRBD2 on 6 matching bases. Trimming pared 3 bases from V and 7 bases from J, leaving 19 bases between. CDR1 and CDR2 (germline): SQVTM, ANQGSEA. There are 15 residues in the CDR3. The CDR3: CSVDNGRPSRNEQFF. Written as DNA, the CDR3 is TGCAGCGTTGATAACGGGAGACCCTCGAGGAATGAGCAGTTCTTC.

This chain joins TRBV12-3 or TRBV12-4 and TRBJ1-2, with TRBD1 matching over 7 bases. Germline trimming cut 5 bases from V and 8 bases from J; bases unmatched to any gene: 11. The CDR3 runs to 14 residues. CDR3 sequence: CASSTQGFPTGYTF. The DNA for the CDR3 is TGTGCCAGCAGTACACAGGGGTTCCCTACGGGCTACACCTTC.

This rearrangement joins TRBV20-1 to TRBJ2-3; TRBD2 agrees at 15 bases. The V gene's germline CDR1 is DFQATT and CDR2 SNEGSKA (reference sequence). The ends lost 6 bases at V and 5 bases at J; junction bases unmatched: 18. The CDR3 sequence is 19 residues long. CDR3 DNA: TGCAGTGCCTCAAGCGGACTAGCGGGAGGGCCTTGGGGTGTAGATACGCAGTATTTT. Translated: CSASSGLAGGPWGVDTQYF.

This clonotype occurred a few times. In DNA, the CDR3 is TGCGCCAGCAGCTTAGGGGTCAGGGCCGGATTGGGACTGTTTTTT. Translation gives CASSLGVRAGLGLFF. This chain links TRBV5-1 with TRBJ1-4; possible D gene TRBD1, 5 bases. CDR3 length: 15 amino acids. Germline V gene data show CDR1 as SGHRS and CDR2 as YFSETQ. V was shortened by 2 bases and J by 13 bases, with 21 bases between the two germline ends.

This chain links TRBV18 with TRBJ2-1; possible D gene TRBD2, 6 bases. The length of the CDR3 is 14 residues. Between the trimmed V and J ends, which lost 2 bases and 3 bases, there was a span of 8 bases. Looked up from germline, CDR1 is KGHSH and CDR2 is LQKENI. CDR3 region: CASSPSGVYNEQFF. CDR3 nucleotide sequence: TGTGCCAGCTCACCATCGGGAGTCTACAATGAGCAGTTCTTC.

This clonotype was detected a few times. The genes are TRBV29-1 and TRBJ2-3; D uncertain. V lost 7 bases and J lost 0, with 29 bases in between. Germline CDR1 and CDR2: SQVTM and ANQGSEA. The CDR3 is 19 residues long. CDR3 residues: CSAVTVKGWLKGSTDTQYF. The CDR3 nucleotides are TGCAGCGCCGTTACGGTGAAGGGCTGGCTAAAGGGAAGCACAGATACGCAGTATTTT.

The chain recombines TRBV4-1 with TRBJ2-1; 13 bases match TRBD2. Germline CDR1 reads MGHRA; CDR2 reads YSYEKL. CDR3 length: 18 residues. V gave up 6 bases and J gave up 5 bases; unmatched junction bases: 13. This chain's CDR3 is CASRPGLAGVRYNNEQFF. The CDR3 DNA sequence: TGCGCCAGCAGACCTGGACTAGCGGGAGTCCGGTACAACAATGAGCAGTTCTTC.

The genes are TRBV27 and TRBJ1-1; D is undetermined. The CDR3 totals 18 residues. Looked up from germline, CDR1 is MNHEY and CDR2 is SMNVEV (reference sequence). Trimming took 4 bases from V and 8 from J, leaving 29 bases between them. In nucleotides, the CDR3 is TGTGCCAGCAGTTCAAGCCGGGCCTTGGACCGCCAGAAGGGCGAAGCTTTCTTT. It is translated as CASSSSRALDRQKGEAFF.

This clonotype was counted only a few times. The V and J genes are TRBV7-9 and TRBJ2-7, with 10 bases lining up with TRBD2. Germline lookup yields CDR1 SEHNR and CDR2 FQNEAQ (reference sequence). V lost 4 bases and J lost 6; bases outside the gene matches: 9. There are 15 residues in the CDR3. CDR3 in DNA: TGTGCCAGCAGCTACGGACTAGCGGAGAAGGGCGAGCAGTACTTC. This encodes CASSYGLAEKGEQYF.

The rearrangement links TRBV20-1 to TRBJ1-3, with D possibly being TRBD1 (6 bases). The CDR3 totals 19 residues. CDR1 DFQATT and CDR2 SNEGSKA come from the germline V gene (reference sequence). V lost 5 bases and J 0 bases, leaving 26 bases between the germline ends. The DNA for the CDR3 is TGCAGTGCTCCCAATCCCAAGCCCCAACGCAGGGGCTCTGGAAACACCATATATTTT. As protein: CSAPNPKPQRRGSGNTIYF.

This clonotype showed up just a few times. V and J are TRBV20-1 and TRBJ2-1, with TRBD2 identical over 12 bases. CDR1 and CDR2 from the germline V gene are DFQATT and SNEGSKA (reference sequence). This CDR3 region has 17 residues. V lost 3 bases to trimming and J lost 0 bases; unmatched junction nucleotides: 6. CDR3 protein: CSARGTSGPRSYNEQFF. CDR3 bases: TGCAGTGCTAGGGGGACTAGCGGGCCTCGCTCCTACAATGAGCAGTTCTTC.

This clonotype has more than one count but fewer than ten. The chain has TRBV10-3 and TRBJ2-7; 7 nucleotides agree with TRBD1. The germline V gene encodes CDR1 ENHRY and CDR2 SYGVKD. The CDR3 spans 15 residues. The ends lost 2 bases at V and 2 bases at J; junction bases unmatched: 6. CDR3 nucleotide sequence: TGTGCCATCAGTGAGATCAGGGGGAAAACCTACGAGCAGTACTTC. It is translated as CAISEIRGKTYEQYF.